A selection of T cell receptor beta chains follows, all from one sample in a study of identical twins. TCRdb re-derived calls from the 5' RACE reads in MiXCR, one entry per CDR3 protein. The data hold 1.5 million or so distinct CDR3 sequences, with around 33% observed a single time. The material sequenced was cord blood. The origin of the receptors is a newborn girl in good health. Each CDR3 is given with its conserved first and last residue. Fields, in order: V gene, J gene, clone size, D gene, CDR3 protein, CDR3 DNA. A D gene is named only where the DNA matches it firmly. The size field is filled for only some rows; it gives once, few, many or a size class.

TRBV10-3	TRBJ2-7	many	NA	CAISEDSSYEQYF	TGTGCCATCAGTGAGGACAGCTCCTACGAGCAGTACTTC
TRBV4-1	TRBJ2-1	few	NA	CASSQGSYEQFF	TGCGCCAGCAGCCAAGGGAGCTATGAGCAGTTCTTC
TRBV29-1	TRBJ1-2	NA	NA	CSVEGGQAPGYTF	TGCAGCGTTGAAGGTGGGCAGGCCCCTGGCTACACCTTC
TRBV7-9	TRBJ2-7	few	NA	CASSLVPTLGRYEQYF	TGTGCCAGCAGCTTAGTGCCGACTCTGGGGCGCTACGAGCAGTACTTC
TRBV12-3/TRBV12-4	TRBJ2-7	many	TRBD1	CASSLYRGPTYEQYF	TGTGCCAGCAGCTTGTACAGGGGGCCCACCTACGAGCAGTACTTC
TRBV5-1	TRBJ1-2	NA	NA	CASSPLGANYGYTF	TGCGCCAGCAGCCCCTTGGGAGCTAACTATGGCTACACCTTC
TRBV20-1	TRBJ2-3	NA	NA	CSARIPSTDTQYF	TGCAGTGCTAGGATTCCCAGCACAGATACGCAGTATTTT
TRBV2	TRBJ2-2	NA	NA	CASSEARGGADTGELFF	TGTGCCAGCAGTGAAGCTCGCGGCGGGGCAGACACCGGGGAGCTGTTTTTT
TRBV20-1	TRBJ2-4	many	TRBD1	CSASQGASYIQYF	TGCAGTGCTAGTCAGGGGGCTTCTTACATTCAGTACTTC
TRBV2	TRBJ1-4	many	TRBD1	CASRGQGGEKLFF	TGTGCCAGCAGAGGACAGGGAGGTGAAAAACTGTTTTTT
TRBV20-1	TRBJ1-5	NA	NA	CSARLGWGNQPQHF	TGCAGTGCTAGACTAGGTTGGGGCAATCAGCCCCAGCATTTT
TRBV20-1	TRBJ2-5	few	NA	CSARPPLAPIETQYF	TGCAGTGCTAGACCCCCACTGGCTCCCATAGAGACCCAGTACTTC
TRBV3-1	TRBJ2-2	few	NA	CASRQTGAGELFF	TGTGCCAGCAGGCAGACTGGGGCCGGGGAGCTGTTTTTT
TRBV11-2	TRBJ1-1	few	NA	CASIPPRPNTEAFF	TGTGCCAGCATCCCCCCGAGACCGAACACTGAAGCTTTCTTT